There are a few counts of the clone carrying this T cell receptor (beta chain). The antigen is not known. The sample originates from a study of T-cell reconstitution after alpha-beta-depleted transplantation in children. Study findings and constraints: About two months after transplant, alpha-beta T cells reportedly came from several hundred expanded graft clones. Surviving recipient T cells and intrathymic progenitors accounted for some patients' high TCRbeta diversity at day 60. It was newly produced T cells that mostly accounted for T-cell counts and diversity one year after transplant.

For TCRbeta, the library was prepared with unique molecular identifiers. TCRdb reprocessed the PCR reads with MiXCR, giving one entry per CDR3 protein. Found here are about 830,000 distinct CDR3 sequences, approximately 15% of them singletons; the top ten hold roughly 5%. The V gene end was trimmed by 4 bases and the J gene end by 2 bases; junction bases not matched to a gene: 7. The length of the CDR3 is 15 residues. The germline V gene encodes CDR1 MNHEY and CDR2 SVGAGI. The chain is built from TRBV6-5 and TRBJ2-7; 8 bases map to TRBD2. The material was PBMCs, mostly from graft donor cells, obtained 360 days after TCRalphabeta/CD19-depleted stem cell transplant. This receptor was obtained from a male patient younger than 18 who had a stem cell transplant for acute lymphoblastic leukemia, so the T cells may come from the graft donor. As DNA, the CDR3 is TGTGCCAGCAGTTTCGCTCTAGCGGGCGCCTACGAGCAGTACTTC. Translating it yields CASSFALAGAYEQYF.